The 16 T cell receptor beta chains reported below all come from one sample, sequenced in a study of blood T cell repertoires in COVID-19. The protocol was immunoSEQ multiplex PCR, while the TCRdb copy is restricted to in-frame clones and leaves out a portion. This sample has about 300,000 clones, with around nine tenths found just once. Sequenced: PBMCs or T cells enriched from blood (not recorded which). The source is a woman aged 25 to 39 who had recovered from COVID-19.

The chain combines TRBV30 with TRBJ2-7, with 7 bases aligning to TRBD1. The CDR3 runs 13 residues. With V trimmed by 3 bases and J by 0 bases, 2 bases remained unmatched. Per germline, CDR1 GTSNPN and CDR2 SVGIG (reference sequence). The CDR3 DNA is TGTGCCTGGAGGTCAGGGGGCTCCTACGAGCAGTACTTC. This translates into CAWRSGGSYEQYF. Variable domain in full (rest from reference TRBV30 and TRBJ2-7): SQTIHQWPATLVQPVGSPLSLECTVEGTSNPNLYWYRQAAGRGLQLLFYSVGIGQISSEVPQNLSASRPQDRQFILSSKKLLLSDSGFYLCAWRSGGSYEQYFGPGTRLTVT.

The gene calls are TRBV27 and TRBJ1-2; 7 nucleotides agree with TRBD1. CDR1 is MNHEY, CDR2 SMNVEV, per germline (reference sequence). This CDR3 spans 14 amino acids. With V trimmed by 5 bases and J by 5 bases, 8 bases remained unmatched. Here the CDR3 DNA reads TGTGCCAGCAGTCAGACAGGGCGGGCGTATGGCTACACCTTC. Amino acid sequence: CASSQTGRAYGYTF.

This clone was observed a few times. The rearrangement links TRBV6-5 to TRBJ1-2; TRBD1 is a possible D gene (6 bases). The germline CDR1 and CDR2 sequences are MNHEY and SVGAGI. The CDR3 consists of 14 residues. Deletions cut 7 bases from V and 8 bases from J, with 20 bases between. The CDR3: CASTPGLGARGYTF. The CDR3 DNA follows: TGTGCCAGCACCCCGGGATTGGGGGCGCGAGGCTACACCTTC.

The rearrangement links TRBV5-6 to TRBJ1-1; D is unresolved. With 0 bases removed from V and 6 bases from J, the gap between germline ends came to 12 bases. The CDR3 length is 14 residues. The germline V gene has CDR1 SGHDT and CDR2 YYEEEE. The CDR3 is CASSLVIAVAEAFF. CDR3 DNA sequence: TGTGCCAGCAGCTTGGTTATAGCGGTGGCTGAAGCTTTCTTT.

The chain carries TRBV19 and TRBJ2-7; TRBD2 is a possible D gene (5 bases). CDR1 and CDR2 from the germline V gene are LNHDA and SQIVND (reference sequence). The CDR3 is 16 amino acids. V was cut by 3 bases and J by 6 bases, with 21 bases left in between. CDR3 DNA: TGTGCCAGTAGTATTTTCCCAGCAGGCGGGCGACTCGAGCAGTACTTC. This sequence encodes CASSIFPAGGRLEQYF.

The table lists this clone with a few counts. The CDR3 sequence is CAWSFRGMGTEAFF. The CDR3 region has the DNA TGTGCCTGGAGTTTTCGGGGTATGGGCACTGAAGCTTTCTTT. The J gene is TRBJ1-1, the V gene TRBV30; D is uncertain. Trimming pared 2 bases from V and 4 bases from J, leaving 14 bases between. Germline values: CDR1 GTSNPN, CDR2 SVGIG (reference sequence). The CDR3 has 14 amino acids.

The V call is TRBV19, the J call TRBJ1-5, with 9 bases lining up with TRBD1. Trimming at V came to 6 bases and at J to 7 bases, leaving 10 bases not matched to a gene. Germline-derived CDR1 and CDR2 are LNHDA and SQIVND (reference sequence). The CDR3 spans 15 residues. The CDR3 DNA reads TGTGCCAGTAGCGGACCAACAGGGGGCCTGCAGCCCCAGCATTTT. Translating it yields CASSGPTGGLQPQHF.

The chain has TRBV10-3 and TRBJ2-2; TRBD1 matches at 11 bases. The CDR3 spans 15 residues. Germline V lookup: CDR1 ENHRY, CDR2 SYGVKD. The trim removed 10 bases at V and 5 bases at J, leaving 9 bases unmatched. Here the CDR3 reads CATLLGTGGTGELFF. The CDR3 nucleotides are TGTGCCACCCTATTAGGGACAGGGGGTACCGGGGAGCTGTTTTTT.

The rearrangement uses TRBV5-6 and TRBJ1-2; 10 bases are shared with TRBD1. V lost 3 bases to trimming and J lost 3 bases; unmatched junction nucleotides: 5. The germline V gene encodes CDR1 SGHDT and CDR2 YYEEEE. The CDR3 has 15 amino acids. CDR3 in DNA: TGTGCCAGCAGCTCCAGACAGGGGGCGGACTATGGCTACACCTTC. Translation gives CASSSRQGADYGYTF. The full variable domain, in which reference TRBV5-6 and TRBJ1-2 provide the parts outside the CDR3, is DAGVTQSPTHLIKTRGQQVTLRCSPKSGHDTVSWYQQALGQGPQFIFQYYEEEERQRGNFPDRFSGHQFPNYSSELNVNALLLGDSALYLCASSSRQGADYGYTFGSGTRLTVV.

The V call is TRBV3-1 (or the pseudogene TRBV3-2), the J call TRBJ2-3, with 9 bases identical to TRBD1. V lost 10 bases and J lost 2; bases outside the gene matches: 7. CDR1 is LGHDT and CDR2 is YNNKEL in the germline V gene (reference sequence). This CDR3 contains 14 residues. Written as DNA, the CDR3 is TGTGCCACACAGGGGGCGCAGGACACAGATACGCAGTATTTT. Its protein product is CATQGAQDTDTQYF.

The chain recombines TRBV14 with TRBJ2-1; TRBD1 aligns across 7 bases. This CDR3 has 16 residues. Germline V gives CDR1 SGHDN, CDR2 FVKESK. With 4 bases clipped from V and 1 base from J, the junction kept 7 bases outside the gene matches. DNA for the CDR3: TGTGCCAGCAGCCGAACAGGGGCCCTTTCCTACAATGAGCAGTTCTTC. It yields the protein CASSRTGALSYNEQFF.

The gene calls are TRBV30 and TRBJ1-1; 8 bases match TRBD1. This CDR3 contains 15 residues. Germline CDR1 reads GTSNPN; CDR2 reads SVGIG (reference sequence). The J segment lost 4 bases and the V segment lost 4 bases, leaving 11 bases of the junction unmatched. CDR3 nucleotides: TGTGCCTGGATCCCCTCCAGGGGGCGGGGCACTGAAGCTTTCTTT. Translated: CAWIPSRGRGTEAFF.

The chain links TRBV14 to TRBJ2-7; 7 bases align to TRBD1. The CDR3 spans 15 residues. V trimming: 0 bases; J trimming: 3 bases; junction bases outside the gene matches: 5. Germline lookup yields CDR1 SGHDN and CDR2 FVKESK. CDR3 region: CASSQDRNRGYEQYF. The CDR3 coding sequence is TGTGCCAGCAGCCAAGATCGGAACAGGGGCTACGAGCAGTACTTC.

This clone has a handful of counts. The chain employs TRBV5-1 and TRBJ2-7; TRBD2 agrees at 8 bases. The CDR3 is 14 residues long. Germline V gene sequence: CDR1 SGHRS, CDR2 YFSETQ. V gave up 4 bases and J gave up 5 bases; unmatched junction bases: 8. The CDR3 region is CASSLGLAGDEQYF. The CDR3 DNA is TGCGCCAGCAGCCTAGGACTAGCCGGCGACGAGCAGTACTTC.

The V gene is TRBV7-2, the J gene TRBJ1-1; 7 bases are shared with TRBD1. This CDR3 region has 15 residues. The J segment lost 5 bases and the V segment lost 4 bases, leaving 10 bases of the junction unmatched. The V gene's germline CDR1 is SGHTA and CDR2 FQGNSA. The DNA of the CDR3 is TGTGCCAGCAGCTCAAGACAGGGCCGGGAAACTGAAGCTTTCTTT. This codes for CASSSRQGRETEAFF. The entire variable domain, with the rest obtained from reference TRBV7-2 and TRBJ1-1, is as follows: GAGVSQSPSNKVTEKGKDVELRCDPISGHTALYWYRQSLGQGLEFLIYFQGNSAPDKSGLPSDRFSAERTGGSVSTLTIQRTQQEDSAVYLCASSSRQGRETEAFFGQGTRLTVV.

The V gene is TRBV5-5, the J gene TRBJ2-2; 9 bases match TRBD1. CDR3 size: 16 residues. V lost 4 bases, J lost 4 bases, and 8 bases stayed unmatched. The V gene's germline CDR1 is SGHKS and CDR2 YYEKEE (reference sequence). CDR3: CASSRGTGQGTGELFF. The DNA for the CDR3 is TGTGCCAGCAGCAGGGGGACAGGGCAGGGCACCGGGGAGCTGTTTTTT.